Presented here are 6 T cell receptor beta chains from one specimen sequenced in a study of T cell responses to AZD1222 COVID-19 vaccine. Data came from immunoSEQ multiplex PCR; TCRdb stores just in-frame clones and leaves some out. This sample has about 150,000 clones, with roughly nine tenths found just once. The sequencing here drew on peripheral blood, taken on day 0 of AZD1222 vaccination. Receptors originate from an adult in good health.

The CDR3 coding sequence is TGTGCCAGCAGCCAAGATTGGGGGAACACTGAAGCTTTCTTT. This encodes CASSQDWGNTEAFF. The rearrangement uses TRBV14 and TRBJ1-1; D ambiguous. The V end lost 0 bases, the J end lost 1 base, and 6 bases lay between the germline ends. Germline CDR1 SGHDN, CDR2 FVKESK. There are 14 residues in the CDR3.

The chain's CDR3 is CASSALAGGIRETQYF. DNA for the CDR3: TGTGCCAGCAGCGCCTTAGCGGGGGGCATCCGAGAGACCCAGTACTTC. The J gene is TRBJ2-5, the V gene TRBV11-1; TRBD2 agrees at 10 bases. V shed 5 bases and J 4 bases; nucleotides not matched to a gene: 10. The germline CDR1 and CDR2 sequences are SGHAT and FQDESV (reference sequence). This CDR3 region has 16 residues.

The chain uses TRBV12-3 or TRBV12-4 and TRBJ1-1; D gene unclear. Trimming left V 7 bases short and J 2 bases short, with 11 bases between. There are 13 residues in the CDR3. CDR3 sequence reads: CASIKDSNTEAFF. For the CDR3, the DNA is TGTGCCAGCATCAAGGACTCCAACACTGAAGCTTTCTTT.

Here the CDR3 reads CASSQNTEVYGYTF. CDR3 DNA sequence: TGCGCCAGCAGCCAAAACACCGAGGTCTATGGCTACACCTTC. V usage is TRBV4-1 and J usage is TRBJ1-2; D is unclear. This CDR3 region has 14 residues. Trimming took off 2 bases at V and 4 bases at J, with 11 bases between the two ends. Germline values: CDR1 MGHRA, CDR2 YSYEKL.

The chain combines TRBV30 with TRBJ2-6; a weak D match, TRBD2 (7 bases). Trimming pared 8 bases from V and 0 bases from J, leaving 14 bases between. Per germline, CDR1 GTSNPN and CDR2 SVGIG (reference sequence). This CDR3 is 15 amino acids long. CDR3 residues: CARGAPNSGANVLTF. Here the CDR3 DNA reads TGTGCCCGGGGGGCCCCCAACTCTGGGGCCAACGTCCTGACTTTC.

This chain joins TRBV9 and TRBJ1-3; possible D gene TRBD1, 5 bases. From germline, CDR1 is SGDLS and CDR2 YYNGEE. Between the trimmed V and J ends, which lost 4 bases and 0 bases, there was a span of 14 bases. CDR3 length: 16 amino acids. CDR3 DNA: TGTGCCAGCAGCCCCGGGTCAGGGAGCTCTGGAAACACCATATATTTT. Amino acid sequence: CASSPGSGSSGNTIYF. The whole variable domain, filled in from reference TRBV9 and TRBJ1-3, reads DSGVTQTPKHLITATGQRVTLRCSPRSGDLSVYWYQQSLDQGLQFLIQYYNGEERAKGNILERFSAQQFPDLHSELNLSSLELGDSALYFCASSPGSGSSGNTIYFGEGSWLTVV.